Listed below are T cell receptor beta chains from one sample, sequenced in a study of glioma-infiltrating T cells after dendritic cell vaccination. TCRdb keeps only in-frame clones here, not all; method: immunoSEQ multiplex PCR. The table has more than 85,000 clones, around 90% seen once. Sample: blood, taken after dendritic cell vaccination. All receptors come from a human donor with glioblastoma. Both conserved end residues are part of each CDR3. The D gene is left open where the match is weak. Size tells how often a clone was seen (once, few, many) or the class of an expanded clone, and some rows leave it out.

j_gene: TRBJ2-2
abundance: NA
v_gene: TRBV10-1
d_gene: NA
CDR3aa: CASKGQVLTGELFF
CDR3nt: TGCGCCAGCAAGGGGCAGGTTCTTACCGGGGAGCTGTTTTTT

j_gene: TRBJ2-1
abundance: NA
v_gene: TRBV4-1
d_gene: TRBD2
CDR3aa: CASSFASGSENEQFF
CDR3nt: TGCGCCAGCAGCTTTGCCAGCGGGAGCGAAAATGAGCAGTTCTTC

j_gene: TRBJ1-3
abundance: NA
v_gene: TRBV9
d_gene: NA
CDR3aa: CASSDYKSSGNTIYF
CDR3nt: TGTGCCAGCAGCGACTACAAGAGCTCTGGAAACACCATATATTTT

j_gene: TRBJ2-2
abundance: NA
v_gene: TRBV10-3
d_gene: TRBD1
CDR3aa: CAITNRGRAGELFF
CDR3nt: TGTGCCATCACCAACAGGGGGCGGGCCGGGGAGCTGTTTTTT

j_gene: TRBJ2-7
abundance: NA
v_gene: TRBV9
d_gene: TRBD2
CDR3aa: CASSVEGGGTSGGYEQYF
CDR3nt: TGTGCCAGCAGCGTAGAGGGGGGAGGGACTAGCGGGGGCTACGAGCAGTACTTC

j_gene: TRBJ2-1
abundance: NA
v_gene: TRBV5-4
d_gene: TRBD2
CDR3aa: CASRSGGESEQFF
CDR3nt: TGTGCCAGCAGGTCCGGGGGGGAAAGTGAGCAGTTCTTC

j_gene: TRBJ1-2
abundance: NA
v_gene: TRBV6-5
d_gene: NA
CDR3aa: CASSRRGGYGYTF
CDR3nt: TGTGCCAGCAGTCGGCGGGGTGGCTATGGCTACACCTTC

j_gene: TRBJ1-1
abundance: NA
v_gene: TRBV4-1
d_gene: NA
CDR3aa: CASSQGPGRGTEAFF
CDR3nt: TGCGCCAGCAGCCAAGGACCAGGGCGCGGAACTGAAGCTTTCTTT

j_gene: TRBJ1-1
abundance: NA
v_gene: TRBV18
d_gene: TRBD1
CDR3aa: CASSPRQGGDTEAFF
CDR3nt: TGTGCCAGCTCACCAAGACAGGGGGGGGACACTGAAGCTTTCTTT

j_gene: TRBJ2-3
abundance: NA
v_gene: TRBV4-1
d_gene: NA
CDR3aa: CASSQGGRSGDTQYF
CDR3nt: TGCGCCAGCAGCCAAGGTGGGAGATCAGGAGATACGCAGTATTTT

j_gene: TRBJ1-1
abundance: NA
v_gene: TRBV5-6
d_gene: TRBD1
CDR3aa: CASTILDRGRTEAFF
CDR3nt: TGTGCCAGCACCATCCTGGACAGGGGGCGGACTGAAGCTTTCTTT

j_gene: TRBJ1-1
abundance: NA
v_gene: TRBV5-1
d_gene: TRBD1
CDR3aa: CASSLRDRWNTEAFF
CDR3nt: TGCGCCAGCAGCTTGAGGGACAGGTGGAACACTGAAGCTTTCTTT

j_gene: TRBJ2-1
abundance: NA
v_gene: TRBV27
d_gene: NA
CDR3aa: CASSLPSGFEQFF
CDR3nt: TGTGCCAGCAGTTTACCCAGCGGGTTTGAGCAGTTCTTC

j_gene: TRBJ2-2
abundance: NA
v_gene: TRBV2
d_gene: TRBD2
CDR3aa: CASSDWLPGGGELFF
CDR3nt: TGTGCCAGCAGTGATTGGCTACCGGGAGGTGGGGAGCTGTTTTTT

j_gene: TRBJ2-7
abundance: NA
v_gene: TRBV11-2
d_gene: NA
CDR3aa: CASSLAEGTLPYEQYF
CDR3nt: TGTGCCAGCAGCTTGGCCGAGGGGACACTCCCCTACGAGCAGTACTTC

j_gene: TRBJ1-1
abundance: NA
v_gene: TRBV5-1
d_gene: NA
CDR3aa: CASSLRGRTEAFF
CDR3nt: TGCGCCAGCAGCCTGCGGGGTAGGACTGAAGCTTTCTTT

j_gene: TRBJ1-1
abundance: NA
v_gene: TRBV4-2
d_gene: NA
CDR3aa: CASSQRQKAEAFF
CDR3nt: TGTGCCAGCAGCCAACGACAGAAGGCTGAAGCTTTCTTT

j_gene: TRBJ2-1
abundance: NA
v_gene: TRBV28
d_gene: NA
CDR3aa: CASSPVGGVAYNEQFF
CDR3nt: TGTGCCAGCAGTCCGGTCGGGGGAGTAGCCTACAATGAGCAGTTCTTC

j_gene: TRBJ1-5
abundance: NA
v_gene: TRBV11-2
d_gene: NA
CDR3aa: CASSLDLNQPQHF
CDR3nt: TGTGCCAGCAGCTTAGACCTCAATCAGCCCCAGCATTTT

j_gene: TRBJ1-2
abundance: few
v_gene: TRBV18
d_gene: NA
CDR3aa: CASSRPTAIYGYTF
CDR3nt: TGTGCCAGCTCACGCCCGACAGCGATCTATGGCTACACCTTC

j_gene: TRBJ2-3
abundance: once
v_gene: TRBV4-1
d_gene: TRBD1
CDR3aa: CASSQGDRVPDTQYF
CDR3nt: TGCGCCAGCAGCCAAGGGGACAGGGTTCCAGATACGCAGTATTTT

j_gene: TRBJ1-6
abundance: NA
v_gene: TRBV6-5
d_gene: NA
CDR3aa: CASNSISSPLHF
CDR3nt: TGTGCCAGCAACTCTATAAGTTCACCCCTCCACTTT

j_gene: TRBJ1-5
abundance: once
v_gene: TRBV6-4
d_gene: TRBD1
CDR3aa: CASNTGDRNQPQHF
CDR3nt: TGTGCCAGCAATACAGGGGATCGCAATCAGCCCCAGCATTTT

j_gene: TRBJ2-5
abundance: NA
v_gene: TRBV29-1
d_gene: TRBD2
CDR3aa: CSVTIAGGSQETQYF
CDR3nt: TGCAGCGTTACAATAGCGGGGGGCTCACAAGAGACCCAGTACTTC